The 9 T cell receptor beta chains below come from one sample, sequenced in a study of T cell changes during pregnancy in multiple sclerosis. Repertoires were generated with immunoSEQ multiplex PCR, while TCRdb's copy carries only in-frame clones and drops some. There are 35,000 to 55,000 clones in the sample; roughly nine tenths occur only once, and approximately 1.2% lies in the top ten. The sequencing used CD4+ T cells from peripheral blood mononuclear cells, collected after pregnancy. The receptor source for this set is a female donor with multiple sclerosis, enrolled in a pregnancy study.

CDR3 nucleotide sequence: TGTGCCAGCAGCTTAGTGGGAGGGGGAGAGGGCTATGGCTACACCTTC. Its protein is CASSLVGGGEGYGYTF. The chain has TRBV7-8 and TRBJ1-2; D is possibly TRBD1 (6 bases). The germline gives CDR1 SGHVS, CDR2 FQNEAQ. The CDR3 is 16 residues long. The germline V and J ends were trimmed by 1 base and 4 bases, with 16 bases remaining between them.

The rearrangement joins TRBV19 to TRBJ1-1, with a tentative D call TRBD1 (6 bases). Germline V gene sequence: CDR1 LNHDA, CDR2 SQIVND (reference sequence). Trimming pared 7 bases from V and 5 bases from J, leaving 32 bases between. This CDR3 comprises 19 residues. The CDR3 loop reads CASTGPGITGQVGRTEAFF. DNA for the CDR3: TGTGCCAGTACGGGACCCGGGATTACAGGGCAGGTCGGTAGGACTGAAGCTTTCTTT.

The chain is built from TRBV28 and TRBJ2-1; D is unresolved. The V and J ends lost 7 bases and 4 bases respectively, with 14 bases between them. Germline assignment: CDR1 MDHEN and CDR2 SYDVKM. CDR3 length: 14 residues. CDR3 nucleotide sequence: TGTGCCAGCACGATACAAAAACAGTACAATGAGCAGTTCTTC. It is translated as CASTIQKQYNEQFF.

V and J are TRBV5-4 and TRBJ1-1; 9 nucleotides match TRBD1. CDR3 size: 15 residues. Germline loops: CDR1 SGHNT, CDR2 YYREEE (reference sequence). V lost 3 bases, J lost 4 bases, and 7 bases stayed unmatched. The CDR3 is CASSSGDRAATEAFF. CDR3 DNA: TGTGCCAGCAGCTCGGGGGACAGGGCGGCCACTGAAGCTTTCTTT.

V usage is TRBV7-2 and J usage is TRBJ1-2; no clear D. The CDR3 sequence is 14 residues long. Trimming stripped 1 base from V and 4 bases from J, with 10 bases between. From germline, CDR1 is SGHTA and CDR2 FQGNSA. As DNA, the CDR3 is TGTGCCAGCAGCTTAGGGAGAATAACCTATGGCTACACCTTC. This translates into CASSLGRITYGYTF.

Only one count was recorded for this clone. This chain joins TRBV7-2 and TRBJ2-2; 8 bases are a match to TRBD2. V was pared by 7 bases and J by 5 bases, with 15 bases of the junction left unmatched. This CDR3 region has 17 residues. CDR1 is SGHTA and CDR2 is FQGNSA in the germline V gene. CDR3 region: CASKSGLGTRVTGELFF. As DNA, the CDR3 is TGTGCCAGCAAATCAGGGTTGGGGACTAGGGTGACCGGGGAGCTGTTTTTT.

The CDR3 region has the DNA TGTGCCACCCTGGAGGGCCTTGAAAGGAATGAGCAGTTCTTC. The encoded protein is CATLEGLERNEQFF. The chain uses TRBV6-6 and TRBJ2-1, with D possibly matching TRBD2 (6 bases). The CDR3 runs to 14 residues. CDR1 is MNHNY, CDR2 SVGAGI, per germline (reference sequence). V was trimmed by 10 bases and J by 7 bases, leaving 20 bases between them.

The rearrangement uses TRBV5-1 and TRBJ2-3, with TRBD2 identical over 9 bases. CDR3 length equals 16 residues. Germline V gene data show CDR1 as SGHRS and CDR2 as YFSETQ. Unmatched junction bases numbered 6, after V lost 4 bases and J lost 0 bases. CDR3 protein: CASSPYTSGSTDTQYF. The DNA for the CDR3 is TGCGCCAGCAGCCCTTATACTAGCGGGAGCACAGATACGCAGTATTTT.

V usage is TRBV7-2 and J usage is TRBJ2-1; the D is unclear. This CDR3 is 15 amino acids long. Germline V gene data show CDR1 as SGHTA and CDR2 as FQGNSA. Trimming shortened V by 4 bases and J by 0 bases, and 10 bases separated the two germline ends. The CDR3 is CASSSRFSSYNEQFF. Here the CDR3 DNA reads TGTGCCAGCAGCTCTCGGTTTAGCTCCTACAATGAGCAGTTCTTC.